This entry is about one T cell receptor beta chain. This entry comes from a study of blood T cell repertoires in COVID-19. At the level of the study: The United States, Italy and Spain were the sources of the acute and convalescent COVID-19 samples.

This CDR3 region has 14 residues. J lost 3 bases, V lost 6 bases, and 2 bases had no gene match. Per the germline V gene, CDR1 is SNHLY and CDR2 is FYNNEI. Method: immunoSEQ multiplex PCR; TCRdb's copy keeps in-frame clones and lacks some. Here the sample spans about 470,000 clones, roughly 87% being singletons. The chain carries TRBV2 and TRBJ1-5; 10 bases are shared with TRBD1. The clonotype was recovered from a woman aged 18 to 35 who had recovered from COVID-19. Sequencing used PBMCs or T cells enriched from blood (not recorded which). CDR3 DNA sequence: TGTGCCAGCAGGGACAGGGGGTTCAATCAGCCCCAGCATTTT. This gives the protein CASRDRGFNQPQHF.